The TCR beta chain described here comes from a study of cytomegalovirus exposure and HLA in healthy donors. Germline CDR1 is MNHEY and CDR2 is SMNVEV (reference sequence). This CDR3 region has 13 residues. Trimming left V 6 bases short and J 2 bases short, with 10 bases between. The PCR was carried out with 60 Vbeta primers and 13 Jbeta primers. Sequencing used immunoSEQ multiplex PCR; TCRdb keeps in-frame clones, though not all of them. This sample has 95,000 to 150,000 clones; more than 80% occur once, and the top ten carry approximately 8.4%. V gene TRBV27 combines with J gene TRBJ1-2; D perhaps matches TRBD1 (5 bases). This receptor was identified in a man aged 25-45 years in good health and CMV-seropositive. The specimen was PBMCs. The CDR3 is CASRLRGNYGYTF. CDR3 nucleotide sequence: TGTGCCAGCAGATTAAGGGGAAACTATGGCTACACCTTC.